This TCR beta chain was obtained from a study of CD8 T cells in Susac syndrome. The study sequenced TCR beta in blood CD8+ and CD4+ T cells. The CDR3 is made up of 15 amino acids. V lost 7 bases, J lost 3 bases, and 19 bases lay in between. The germline gives CDR1 SNHLY, CDR2 FYNNEI. 0.5 to 1 ug RNA was reverse transcribed with random hexamers. One entry per CDR3 protein results from TCRdb running MiXCR on the immunoSEQ multiplex PCR reads. Of tens of thousands of distinct CDR3 sequences detected, roughly 90% appear once; the ten largest clones hold about 0.52%. The chain links TRBV2 to TRBJ2-7; D possibly matches TRBD1 or TRBD2 (5 bases each). The sample was CD8+ T cells from PBMCs. The TCR originated in a human donor with multiple sclerosis. CDR3 DNA: TGTGCCAGCACAACCTTCCGGGACCAGTACTACGAGCAGTACTTC. It encodes CASTTFRDQYYEQYF.